Below, 17 T cell receptor beta chains from the same sample are listed, as sequenced in a study of shared clonotypes between healthy human individuals. TCRdb's table, derived via immunoSEQ multiplex PCR, lists solely in-frame clones and lacks some. The repertoire holds some 1,600,000 clones, with around 98% as singletons. The sequencing input was naive CD4+ T cells sorted from blood. Subset in this sample: CD45RA+ positively selected. Every receptor here comes from a man younger than 40 in good health.

This chain links TRBV5-1 with TRBJ1-2; 9 bases are shared with TRBD1. The germline V gene encodes CDR1 SGHRS and CDR2 YFSETQ. Losses at the gene ends were 0 bases for V and 2 bases for J; bases not matched to a gene: 5. The CDR3 has 16 residues. The CDR3 nucleotides are TGCGCCAGCAGCTTGGCACAGGGGGCAGAAAACTATGGCTACACCTTC. Translation: CASSLAQGAENYGYTF.

The chain uses TRBV10-3 and TRBJ2-1; TRBD1 aligns across 8 bases. The CDR3 is 13 amino acids. V shed 7 bases and J 8 bases; nucleotides not matched to a gene: 7. CDR1 is ENHRY and CDR2 is SYGVKD in the germline V gene. In DNA form, the CDR3 reads TGTGCCATCAAACCGGACAGGGACGATGAGCAGTTCTTC. It yields the protein CAIKPDRDDEQFF.

The J gene is TRBJ1-2, the V gene TRBV5-6; D unclear. V dropped 4 bases and J dropped 1 base, with 14 bases sitting between them. The germline gives CDR1 SGHDT, CDR2 YYEEEE. The CDR3 contains 15 residues. The CDR3 coding sequence is TGTGCCAGCAGCCTCATTGGGGTTCTTAACTATGGCTACACCTTC. Translating gives CASSLIGVLNYGYTF.

CDR3 sequence (DNA): TGTGCCAGCGGAGGACAGGAGAACACTGAAGCTTTCTTT. Translated: CASGGQENTEAFF. V gene TRBV6-1 combines with J gene TRBJ1-1; 7 bases map to TRBD1. Losses at the gene ends were 8 bases for V and 1 base for J; bases not matched to a gene: 4. CDR3 size: 13 residues. Germline V gives CDR1 MNHNS, CDR2 SASEGT.

This rearrangement joins TRBV5-4 to TRBJ1-5; D is undetermined. Germline CDR1 and CDR2: SGHNT and YYREEE (reference sequence). This CDR3 is built from 13 residues. V was trimmed by 1 base and J by 5 bases, leaving 7 bases between them. The DNA for the CDR3 is TGTGCCAGCAGCTTGAACATAGATCAGCCCCAGCATTTT. It encodes CASSLNIDQPQHF.

V usage is TRBV19 and J usage is TRBJ2-1, with TRBD2 identical over 7 bases. This CDR3 is built from 16 residues. V dropped 4 bases and J dropped 7; count of bases not matched to a gene: 13. The V gene's germline CDR1 is LNHDA and CDR2 SQIVND (reference sequence). The CDR3 loop reads CASSKAFSGIRNEQFF. The CDR3 DNA follows: TGTGCCAGTAGTAAGGCATTCAGCGGGATTCGAAATGAGCAGTTCTTC.

The V call is TRBV15, the J call TRBJ1-2; D is possibly TRBD1 (5 bases). The CDR3 extends over 17 amino acids. Trimming pared 3 bases from V and 4 bases from J, leaving 21 bases between. Germline V gene lookup returns CDR1 LNHNV and CDR2 YYDKDF (reference sequence). CDR3 loop: CATSSPSGTPTSYGYTF. The CDR3 DNA follows: TGTGCCACCAGCAGCCCCAGTGGGACTCCGACATCCTATGGCTACACCTTC.

The chain has TRBV28 and TRBJ2-7, with 9 bases fitting TRBD1. V lost 8 bases and J lost 4; bases outside the gene matches: 9. Germline CDR1 reads MDHEN; CDR2 reads SYDVKM. The CDR3 runs 14 residues. As DNA, the CDR3 is TGTGCCAGCCGTAGGGACAGGGCGCCATACGAGCAGTACTTC. Protein: CASRRDRAPYEQYF.

J is TRBJ2-3 and V is TRBV6-5, with 10 bases fitting TRBD2. The CDR3 extends over 14 amino acids. The germline CDR1 and CDR2 sequences are MNHEY and SVGAGI. V lost 6 bases, J lost 4 bases, and 4 bases stayed unmatched. The CDR3 spells CASSHLAGADTQYF. For the CDR3, the DNA is TGTGCCAGCAGCCACCTAGCGGGAGCAGATACGCAGTATTTT.

The chain couples TRBV5-1 to TRBJ2-1; 9 bases are shared with TRBD2. CDR1 and CDR2 (germline): SGHRS, YFSETQ. The CDR3 runs 15 residues. V trimming: 4 bases; J trimming: 4 bases; junction bases outside the gene matches: 6. CDR3 amino acids: CASSQIAGEYNEQFF. DNA for the CDR3: TGCGCCAGCAGCCAGATAGCGGGAGAGTACAATGAGCAGTTCTTC.

The chain carries TRBV4-2 and TRBJ2-3; perhaps TRBD2 as D (5 bases). The CDR3 loop spans 16 amino acids. V was shortened by 0 bases and J by 8 bases, with 18 bases between the two germline ends. CDR1 is LGHNA, CDR2 YNFKEQ, per germline. The CDR3 DNA sequence: TGTGCCAGCAGCCAAGAGAGGCTAGCTACAATAGGTACGCAGTATTTT. It yields the protein CASSQERLATIGTQYF.

The chain employs TRBV5-4 and TRBJ2-7; D might be TRBD2 (6 bases). CDR1 is SGHNT, CDR2 YYREEE, per germline (reference sequence). The germline V and J ends were trimmed by 3 bases and 3 bases, with 10 bases remaining between them. The CDR3 is 13 amino acids. CDR3: CASSSRAGYEQYF. The CDR3 nucleotides read TGTGCCAGCAGCTCCAGAGCGGGCTACGAGCAGTACTTC. The full variable domain, its missing parts supplied by reference TRBV5-4 and TRBJ2-7, is ETGVTQSPTHLIKTRGQQVTLRCSSQSGHNTVSWYQQALGQGPQFIFQYYREEENGRGNFPPRFSGLQFPNYSSELNVNALELDDSALYLCASSSRAGYEQYFGPGTRLTVT.

The V call is TRBV7-2, the J call TRBJ2-7, with D hard to call. The CDR3 is 14 amino acids. Germline CDR1 SGHTA, CDR2 FQGNSA. V lost 6 bases, J lost 2 bases, and 14 bases lay in between. The CDR3 DNA reads as TGTGCCAGCAGGCCAGGTGGGCAAACCTACGAGCAGTACTTC. It codes for CASRPGGQTYEQYF. The complete variable domain, with remaining parts taken from reference TRBV7-2 and TRBJ2-7, reads GAGVSQSPSNKVTEKGKDVELRCDPISGHTALYWYRQSLGQGLEFLIYFQGNSAPDKSGLPSDRFSAERTGGSVSTLTIQRTQQEDSAVYLCASRPGGQTYEQYFGPGTRLTVT.

The chain uses TRBV19 and TRBJ1-1; TRBD1 might be the D (5 bases). V was clipped by 4 bases and J by 4 bases, with 13 bases between them. The CDR3 runs to 14 residues. CDR1 LNHDA and CDR2 SQIVND come from the germline V gene (reference sequence). The chain's CDR3 is CASSSPGLPTEAFF. The CDR3 DNA follows: TGTGCCAGTAGTAGTCCGGGGCTCCCCACTGAAGCTTTCTTT.

This rearrangement joins TRBV28 to TRBJ2-7, with TRBD2 matching 11 bases. This CDR3 is 15 amino acids long. Germline trimming cut 5 bases from V and 7 bases from J; bases unmatched to any gene: 10. Germline loops: CDR1 MDHEN, CDR2 SYDVKM. The CDR3 nucleotides are TGTGCCAGCAGTCCCCAAGTGGGACTAGCGGAGGAGCAGTACTTC. Translation gives CASSPQVGLAEEQYF.

The CDR3 spells CASSYWSGGTDTQYF. The CDR3 coding sequence is TGTGCCAGCAGTTACTGGAGCGGGGGGACAGATACGCAGTATTTT. The chain links TRBV6-5 to TRBJ2-3, with 9 bases identical to TRBD2. The CDR3 length is 15 residues. With V trimmed by 1 base and J by 3 bases, 2 bases remained unmatched. Germline loops: CDR1 MNHEY, CDR2 SVGAGI.

The genes are TRBV29-1 and TRBJ2-7; TRBD2 aligns across 10 bases. CDR1 SQVTM and CDR2 ANQGSEA come from the germline V gene. V lost 2 bases to trimming and J lost 6 bases; unmatched junction nucleotides: 1. The CDR3 sequence is 12 residues long. The CDR3 sequence is CSVERTSGEQYF. The CDR3 bases are TGCAGCGTTGAAAGGACTAGCGGCGAGCAGTACTTC.